The text below deals with one T cell receptor beta chain. The sample originates from a study of control samples from healthy donors and cancer patients. Clones were read by immunoSEQ multiplex PCR, and TCRdb kept only the in-frame ones, dropping some. The sample has approximately 110,000 clones; approximately 91% are singletons. The trim removed 4 bases at V and 1 base at J, leaving 5 bases unmatched. The CDR3 length is 16 residues. Germline V lookup: CDR1 SGHRS, CDR2 YFSETQ. This TCR was sampled from a young woman in good health. The chain is built from TRBV5-1 and TRBJ2-2; the match to TRBD1 covers 9 bases. Sample: blood. DNA for the CDR3: TGCGCCAGCAGCCCTTCGGACAGGGGGAACACCGGGGAGCTGTTTTTT. Its protein product is CASSPSDRGNTGELFF.